Presented here are 32 T cell receptor beta chains from one specimen sequenced in a study of blood T cell repertoires in COVID-19. Measured with immunoSEQ multiplex PCR; TCRdb has only the in-frame clones, and not every one. The sample lists 15,000 to 20,000 clones; roughly 87% were seen once. Sequencing input: peripheral blood. The receptors were sampled from a human donor with active COVID-19. The donor label of this sample is uncertain.

The V and J genes are TRBV24-1 and TRBJ1-2, with 8 bases fitting TRBD1. The ends lost 4 bases at V and 8 bases at J; junction bases unmatched: 5. Germline V gene lookup returns CDR1 KGHDR and CDR2 SFDVKD. CDR3 length: 13 amino acids. As DNA, the CDR3 is TGTGCCACCAGTGACACGGACAGGGAAGGCTACACCTTC. Translating it yields CATSDTDREGYTF.

The chain is built from TRBV27 and TRBJ2-1, with a weak D call TRBD2 (6 bases). The germline gives CDR1 MNHEY, CDR2 SMNVEV (reference sequence). The CDR3 extends over 14 amino acids. V shed 5 bases and J shed 11 bases, with 19 bases lying between them. CDR3: CASSQSGSRRQQFF. The CDR3 nucleotides read TGTGCCAGCAGTCAAAGCGGGTCCCGACGTCAGCAGTTCTTC.

This clone has only a few counts. The chain is built from TRBV27 and TRBJ1-4; 9 bases fit TRBD1. V dropped 7 bases and J dropped 3; count of bases not matched to a gene: 6. The germline CDR1 and CDR2 sequences are MNHEY and SMNVEV (reference sequence). The CDR3 covers 15 residues. Here the CDR3 reads CASMDRGGSNEKLFF. In DNA form, the CDR3 reads TGTGCCAGCATGGACAGGGGAGGGTCTAATGAAAAACTGTTTTTT.

For the CDR3, the DNA is TGTGCCAGCAGCCAGGGGACCTCATTCGGCTACACCTTC. This translates into CASSQGTSFGYTF. J is TRBJ1-2 and V is TRBV2; possibly TRBD1 for D (6 bases). The CDR3 has 13 residues. The V gene lost 6 bases and the J gene lost 8 bases, with 16 bases spanning the gap. Germline CDR1 is SNHLY and CDR2 is FYNNEI.

This clone was counted once. The chain has TRBV12-3 or TRBV12-4 and TRBJ2-1; 8 nucleotides agree with TRBD2. V was pared by 6 bases and J by 5 bases, with 0 bases of the junction left unmatched. This CDR3 contains 12 residues. CDR3 protein: CASRTSDNEQFF. CDR3 sequence (DNA): TGTGCCAGCAGGACTAGCGACAATGAGCAGTTCTTC.

This chain connects TRBV4-2 to TRBJ2-3, with 9 bases aligning to TRBD1. After removal of 5 bases from V and 2 bases from J, the junction contained 5 bases not matched to a gene. CDR3 size: 15 residues. CDR1 is LGHNA, CDR2 YNFKEQ, per germline. CDR3 protein: CASSIRTGATDTQYF. CDR3 nucleotides: TGTGCCAGCAGCATACGGACAGGGGCCACAGATACGCAGTATTTT.

The V gene is TRBV30, the J gene TRBJ2-1; 7 bases match TRBD2. This CDR3 contains 18 residues. With 5 bases clipped from V and 3 bases from J, the junction kept 19 bases outside the gene matches. Germline assignment: CDR1 GTSNPN and CDR2 SVGIG (reference sequence). CDR3 in amino acids: CAWELQFPGTKNYNEQFF. Here the CDR3 DNA reads TGTGCCTGGGAGTTGCAATTCCCCGGGACTAAGAACTACAATGAGCAGTTCTTC.

J is TRBJ1-4 and V is TRBV25-1, with D possibly being TRBD1 (5 bases). This CDR3 is 15 amino acids long. Germline values: CDR1 MGHDK, CDR2 SYGVNS. V lost 2 bases and J lost 5, with 12 bases in between. The CDR3 region is CASSERGRVNEKLFF. The DNA of the CDR3 is TGTGCCAGCAGTGAAAGGGGCAGGGTGAATGAAAAACTGTTTTTT. Full variable domain (missing parts from reference TRBV25-1 and TRBJ1-4): EADIYQTPRYLVIGTGKKITLECSQTMGHDKMYWYQQDPGMELHLIHYSYGVNSTEKGDLSSESTVSRIRTEHFPLTLESARPSHTSQYLCASSERGRVNEKLFFGSGTQLSVL.

This clone was counted a few times. The chain combines TRBV7-9 with TRBJ1-1; D may be TRBD1 (5 bases). Germline V gene lookup returns CDR1 SEHNR and CDR2 FQNEAQ (reference sequence). The CDR3 consists of 13 residues. V gave up 5 bases and J gave up 2 bases, with 9 bases separating them. In DNA form, the CDR3 reads TGTGCCAGCAGCCGGGGGGGAAACACTGAAGCTTTCTTT. Its protein is CASSRGGNTEAFF. Full variable domain (rest looked up from reference TRBV7-9 and TRBJ1-1): DTGVSQNPRHKITKRGQNVTFRCDPISEHNRLYWYRQTLGQGPEFLTYFQNEAQLEKSRLLSDRFSAERPKGSFSTLEIQRTEQGDSAMYLCASSRGGNTEAFFGQGTRLTVV.

The CDR3 loop reads CASSPFGTGIARDEQYF. The DNA for the CDR3 is TGTGCCAGCAGTCCCTTCGGGACAGGGATAGCGCGCGACGAGCAGTACTTC. The V gene is TRBV27, the J gene TRBJ2-7, with 9 bases that match TRBD1. CDR3 length: 17 amino acids. Trimming took 5 bases from V and 5 from J; bases not matched to a gene: 16. Germline assignment: CDR1 MNHEY and CDR2 SMNVEV (reference sequence).

This clone occurred a few times. The chain uses TRBV7-8 and TRBJ1-1; D might be TRBD1 (5 bases). This CDR3 comprises 14 residues. Germline CDR1 reads SGHVS; CDR2 reads FQNEAQ. V lost 3 bases and J 1 base, leaving 9 bases between the germline ends. The DNA for the CDR3 is TGTGCCAGCAGCTTGACAGAGAAGAACACTGAAGCTTTCTTT. This translates into CASSLTEKNTEAFF.

The CDR3 is CASGPPSTDTQYF. The CDR3 DNA sequence: TGTGCCAGCGGGCCCCCCAGCACAGATACGCAGTATTTT. The chain uses TRBV28 and TRBJ2-3; no firm D call. Germline lookup yields CDR1 MDHEN and CDR2 SYDVKM. This CDR3 has 13 amino acids. Trimming shortened V by 8 bases and J by 0 bases, and 9 bases separated the two germline ends. Complete variable domain (other parts from reference TRBV28 and TRBJ2-3): DVKVTQSSRYLVKRTGEKVFLECVQDMDHENMFWYRQDPGLGLRLIYFSYDVKMKEKGDIPEGYSVSREKKERFSLILESASTNQTSMYLCASGPPSTDTQYFGPGTRLTVL.

The chain employs TRBV7-9 and TRBJ2-3; TRBD2 agrees at 7 bases. The V and J ends lost 5 bases and 4 bases, in that order; junction bases with no gene match: 9. The CDR3 sequence is 15 residues long. Germline assignment: CDR1 SEHNR and CDR2 FQNEAQ (reference sequence). DNA of the CDR3: TGTGCCAGCAGCCAAAAAGCGGGACTGGCAGATACGCAGTATTTT. This sequence encodes CASSQKAGLADTQYF.

The V and J genes are TRBV5-1 and TRBJ2-1, with 15 bases lining up with TRBD2. V trimming: 2 bases; J trimming: 0 bases; junction bases outside the gene matches: 6. The germline gives CDR1 SGHRS, CDR2 YFSETQ. The CDR3 is made up of 19 amino acids. The CDR3 DNA reads as TGCGCCAGCAGCTTACCCGGGACTAGCGGGAGGAGCTCCTACAATGAGCAGTTCTTC. It is translated as CASSLPGTSGRSSYNEQFF.

This chain uses TRBV5-6 with TRBJ1-5; D is possibly TRBD1 (6 bases). With 0 bases removed from V and 5 bases from J, the gap between germline ends came to 15 bases. The V gene's germline CDR1 is SGHDT and CDR2 YYEEEE. The CDR3 has 16 amino acids. The CDR3: CASSLGGGFSDQPQHF. CDR3 sequence (DNA): TGTGCCAGCAGCTTGGGTGGGGGCTTTTCGGATCAGCCCCAGCATTTT.

The chain combines TRBV10-3 with TRBJ2-5; perhaps TRBD2 as D (6 bases). The CDR3 consists of 14 residues. Germline V gives CDR1 ENHRY, CDR2 SYGVKD. Trimming removed 6 bases at V and 5 bases at J, with 16 bases between. The CDR3, as DNA: TGTGCCATCAGGCCGACTAGTGGACGGGAGACCCAGTACTTC. It codes for CAIRPTSGRETQYF.

V usage is TRBV18 and J usage is TRBJ2-7, with a possible D match to TRBD2 (5 bases). CDR1 is KGHSH and CDR2 is LQKENI in the germline V gene. The CDR3 is 11 amino acids. V lost 6 bases to trimming and J lost 4 bases, with 7 bases between them. The CDR3 spells CASSPGYEQYF. The CDR3 DNA reads as TGTGCCAGCTCGCCGGGGTACGAGCAGTACTTC.

CDR3 sequence (DNA): TGTGCCAGCACCGGGGGGACCGTCCGACCTAATGAAAAACTGTTTTTT. It translates to CASTGGTVRPNEKLFF. V is TRBV2 and J is TRBJ1-4; possible D gene TRBD1, 5 bases. The CDR3 loop spans 16 amino acids. Trimming cost V 7 bases and J 3 bases, with 18 bases left between them. Germline V gene lookup returns CDR1 SNHLY and CDR2 FYNNEI.

The chain uses TRBV11-2 and TRBJ2-7; tentatively, D is TRBD2 (6 bases). The germline gives CDR1 SGHAT, CDR2 FQNNGV. V was trimmed by 0 bases and J by 2 bases, leaving 11 bases between them. The CDR3 totals 15 residues. The CDR3 sequence: CASSLDPGATYEQYF. The CDR3 coding sequence is TGTGCCAGCAGCTTAGACCCGGGAGCAACCTACGAGCAGTACTTC. Variable domain in full (rest from reference TRBV11-2 and TRBJ2-7): EAGVAQSPRYKIIEKRQSVAFWCNPISGHATLYWYQQILGQGPKLLIQFQNNGVVDDSQLPKDRFSAERLKGVDSTLKIQPAKLEDSAVYLCASSLDPGATYEQYFGPGTRLTVT.

The chain links TRBV5-1 to TRBJ2-1; 9 positions agree with TRBD2. The CDR3 has 16 amino acids. Per germline, CDR1 SGHRS and CDR2 YFSETQ. V lost 4 bases, J lost 5 bases, and 10 bases stayed unmatched. The CDR3 DNA is TGCGCCAGCAGCCCAAATAGCGGGGGTTCTAACAATGAGCAGTTCTTC. It yields the protein CASSPNSGGSNNEQFF.

CDR3 coding DNA: TGTGCCAGCAGTCCCCTTGGACTAGGGTCCAATGAGCAGTTCTTC. It specifies CASSPLGLGSNEQFF. The chain uses TRBV6-5 and TRBJ2-1; 7 positions match TRBD2. Germline CDR1 and CDR2: MNHEY and SVGAGI. The CDR3 extends over 15 amino acids. The ends lost 5 bases at V and 6 bases at J; junction bases unmatched: 10.

V usage is TRBV19 and J usage is TRBJ2-1; 11 bases fit TRBD2. The germline CDR1 and CDR2 sequences are LNHDA and SQIVND (reference sequence). CDR3 length: 14 amino acids. With 4 bases clipped from V and 5 bases from J, the junction kept 1 base outside the gene matches. The CDR3: CASSNSGRDNEQFF. The CDR3 bases are TGTGCCAGTAGTAATAGCGGGAGGGACAATGAGCAGTTCTTC.

This chain joins TRBV5-3 and TRBJ2-3; D may be TRBD2 (8 bases). TRBV5-3 is an ORF; its function is uncertain. Trimming stripped 2 bases from V and 5 bases from J, with 21 bases between. CDR3 length: 17 residues. CDR3 nucleotide sequence: TGTGCCAGAAGCTTACAGGGGTGTAGCGGGATAGGAGATACGCAGTATTTT. The encoded protein is CARSLQGCSGIGDTQYF.

Notes on this clone: Relative to the germline gene, one junction end is altered; a read error may explain this. The chain carries TRBV7-7 and TRBJ1-4; 7 positions agree with TRBD1. Looked up from germline, CDR1 is SSHAT and CDR2 is FNYEAQ (reference sequence). The CDR3 spans 14 residues. This CDR3 reads CASSFRGLCEKLFF. The CDR3 nucleotides read TGTGCTAGCAGTTTTAGGGGGCTCTGCGAAAAACTGTTTTTT.

The chain uses TRBV7-8 and TRBJ2-2; D might be TRBD2 (5 bases). Germline V gives CDR1 SGHVS, CDR2 FQNEAQ. The CDR3 is 15 amino acids. The germline V and J ends were trimmed by 5 bases and 6 bases, with 16 bases remaining between them. The CDR3 DNA follows: TGTGCCAGCAGCCTGGATCCCGGGGTGTCCGGGGAGCTGTTTTTT. Protein sequence: CASSLDPGVSGELFF.

The chain recombines TRBV30 with TRBJ2-2, with TRBD2 matching over 10 bases. Germline V CDR1 and CDR2: GTSNPN, SVGIG (reference sequence). The CDR3 is 14 residues long. J was trimmed by 5 bases and V by 8 bases; bases with no gene match: 8. CDR3 nucleotide sequence: TGTGCCCGTAAGCGGGAGGGCCTAACCGGGGAGCTGTTTTTT. This translates into CARKREGLTGELFF.

Comment on this clone: Other DNA variants within this sample encode the same CDR3. The chain carries TRBV18 and TRBJ2-7; 14 positions match TRBD2. Trimming cost V 6 bases and J 3 bases; bases outside gene matches: 4. CDR3 length equals 15 residues. Germline V gene sequence: CDR1 KGHSH, CDR2 LQKENI. CDR3 protein: CASSPGLAGGYEQYF. CDR3 bases: TGTGCCAGCTCTCCTGGACTAGCGGGAGGCTACGAGCAGTACTTC.

The chain links TRBV6-5 to TRBJ2-7; TRBD2 might be the D (5 bases). The CDR3 has 11 residues. V lost 5 bases to trimming and J lost 7 bases, with 9 bases between them. Germline lookup yields CDR1 MNHEY and CDR2 SVGAGI. The CDR3 coding sequence is TGTGCCAGCAGTCGGGGTGGGGAGCAGTACTTC. Translated: CASSRGGEQYF.

V is TRBV19 and J is TRBJ2-6; D might be TRBD1 (6 bases). Germline V CDR1 and CDR2: LNHDA, SQIVND (reference sequence). V lost 5 bases to trimming and J lost 3 bases, with 11 bases between them. This CDR3 contains 15 residues. In DNA form, the CDR3 reads TGTGCCAGTAGTCCGCAGACAGGTGGGGCCAACGTCCTGACTTTC. Its protein is CASSPQTGGANVLTF.

V and J are TRBV27 and TRBJ2-5; a weak D match, TRBD2 (5 bases). The CDR3 extends over 14 amino acids. V shed 5 bases and J shed 5 bases, with 15 bases lying between them. The V gene's germline CDR1 is MNHEY and CDR2 SMNVEV (reference sequence). This CDR3 reads CASSRGFTRETQYF. CDR3 DNA sequence: TGTGCCAGCAGTCGGGGTTTTACAAGGGAGACCCAGTACTTC.

The chain couples TRBV11-2 to TRBJ2-1; 8 nucleotides line up with TRBD2. Germline CDR1 is SGHAT and CDR2 is FQNNGV. The V and J ends lost 5 bases and 9 bases, in that order; junction bases with no gene match: 9. The CDR3 loop spans 14 amino acids. In DNA, the CDR3 is TGTGCCAGCAGCCCCTCAGGACTAGCTTTTGAGCAGTTCTTC. This encodes CASSPSGLAFEQFF. Filled out from reference TRBV11-2 and TRBJ2-1, the complete variable domain reads EAGVAQSPRYKIIEKRQSVAFWCNPISGHATLYWYQQILGQGPKLLIQFQNNGVVDDSQLPKDRFSAERLKGVDSTLKIQPAKLEDSAVYLCASSPSGLAFEQFFGPGTRLTVL.

The chain uses TRBV11-1 and TRBJ2-7, with D hard to call. This CDR3 comprises 12 residues. The germline V gene encodes CDR1 SGHAT and CDR2 FQDESV (reference sequence). The V gene lost 1 base and the J gene lost 4 bases, with 5 bases spanning the gap. CDR3 DNA sequence: TGTGCCAGCAGCTTAGTAGAGTACGAGCAGTACTTC. This sequence encodes CASSLVEYEQYF.